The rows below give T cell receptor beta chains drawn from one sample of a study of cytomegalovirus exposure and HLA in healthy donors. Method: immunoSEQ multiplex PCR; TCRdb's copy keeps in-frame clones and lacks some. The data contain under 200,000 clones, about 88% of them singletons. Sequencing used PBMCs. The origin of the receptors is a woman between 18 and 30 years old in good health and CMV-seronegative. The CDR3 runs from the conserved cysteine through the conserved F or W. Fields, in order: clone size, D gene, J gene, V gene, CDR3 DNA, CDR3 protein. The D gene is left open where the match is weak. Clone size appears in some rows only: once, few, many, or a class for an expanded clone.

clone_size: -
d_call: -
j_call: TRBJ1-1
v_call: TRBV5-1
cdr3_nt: TGCGCCAGCAGCTACACCGCGAACACTGAAGCTTTCTTT
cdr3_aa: CASSYTANTEAFF

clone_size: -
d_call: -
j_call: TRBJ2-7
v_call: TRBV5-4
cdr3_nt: TGTGCCAGCAGCTTGGCGGGGACCTACGAGCAGTACTTC
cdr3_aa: CASSLAGTYEQYF

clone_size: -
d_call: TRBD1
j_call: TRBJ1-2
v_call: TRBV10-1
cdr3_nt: TGCGCCAGCAGTGAAAATCGCGACAGGGAGTATGTAGACGGCTACACCTTC
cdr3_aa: CASSENRDREYVDGYTF

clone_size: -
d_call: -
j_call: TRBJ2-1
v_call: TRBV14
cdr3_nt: TGTGCCAGCAGCCAAGCCAGCTCCTACAATGAGCAGTTCTTC
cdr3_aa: CASSQASSYNEQFF

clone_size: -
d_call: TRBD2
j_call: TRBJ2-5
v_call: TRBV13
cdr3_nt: TGTGCCAGCAGCTTAGCCGGGACTAGAGGCAGGGAGACCCAGTACTTC
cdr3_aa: CASSLAGTRGRETQYF

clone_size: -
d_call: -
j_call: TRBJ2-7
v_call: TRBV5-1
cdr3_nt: TGCGCCAGCAGGTATCTGTCATCCACAACCTACGAGCAGTACTTC
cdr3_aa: CASRYLSSTTYEQYF

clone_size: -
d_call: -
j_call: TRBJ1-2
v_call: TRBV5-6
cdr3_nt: TGTGCCAGCAGCTTTACGGTTTCAGTTCTTGGAGATGGCTACACCTTC
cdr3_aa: CASSFTVSVLGDGYTF

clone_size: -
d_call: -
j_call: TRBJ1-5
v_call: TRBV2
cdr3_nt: TGTGCCAGCAGGGACGGACAGATCAATCAGCCCCAGCATTTT
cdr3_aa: CASRDGQINQPQHF

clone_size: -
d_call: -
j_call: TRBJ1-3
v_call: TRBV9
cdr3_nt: TGTGCCAGCAGCGTAGCAGGGGACACCATATATTTT
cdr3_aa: CASSVAGDTIYF

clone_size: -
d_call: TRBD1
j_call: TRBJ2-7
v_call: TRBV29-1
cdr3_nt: TGCAGCGTTGAAGATAGGACAGGAACCATCTACGAGCAGTACTTC
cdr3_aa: CSVEDRTGTIYEQYF

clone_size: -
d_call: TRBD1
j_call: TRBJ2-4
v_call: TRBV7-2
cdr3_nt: TGTGCCAGCAGCCCTTGGGAACCGGGACAGAGAAACATTCAGTACTTC
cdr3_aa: CASSPWEPGQRNIQYF

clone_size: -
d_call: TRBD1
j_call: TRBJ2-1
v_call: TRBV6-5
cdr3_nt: TGTGCCAGCAGGTACGCTGGACAGGGATCCTACAATGAGCAGTTCTTC
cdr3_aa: CASRYAGQGSYNEQFF

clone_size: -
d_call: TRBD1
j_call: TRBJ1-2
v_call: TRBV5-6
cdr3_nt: TGTGCCAGCAGCAGGATCGACAGGGAAGAGTACTATGGCTACACCTTC
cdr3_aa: CASSRIDREEYYGYTF

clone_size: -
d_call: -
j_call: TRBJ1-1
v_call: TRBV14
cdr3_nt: TGTGCCAGCAGCCAAGATCACAGGGATTGGTTCACTGAAGCTTTCTTT
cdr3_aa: CASSQDHRDWFTEAFF

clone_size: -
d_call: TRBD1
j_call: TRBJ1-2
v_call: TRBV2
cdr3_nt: TGTGCCAGCAAACCCCCCGGACAGGGTGGATATGGCTACACCTTC
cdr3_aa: CASKPPGQGGYGYTF

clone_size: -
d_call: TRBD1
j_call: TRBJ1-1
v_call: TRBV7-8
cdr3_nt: TGTGCCAGCAGCTTAGGGACCGGGACAGGGGGCTCGTCTGAAGCTTTCTTT
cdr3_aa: CASSLGTGTGGSSEAFF

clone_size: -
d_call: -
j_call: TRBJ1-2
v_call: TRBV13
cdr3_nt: TGTGCCAGCAGCCCAAGTGACCTCCCGGAGGGCTACACCTTC
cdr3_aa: CASSPSDLPEGYTF

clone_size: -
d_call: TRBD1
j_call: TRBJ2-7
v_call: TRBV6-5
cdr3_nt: TGTGCCAGCAGTCTCCGGGACAGGGACTACGAGCAGTACTTC
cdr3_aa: CASSLRDRDYEQYF

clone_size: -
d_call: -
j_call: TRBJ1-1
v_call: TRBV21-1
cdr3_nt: TGTGCCAGAGTTTTGACAGGGGCCGACACTGAAGCTTTCTTT
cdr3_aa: CARVLTGADTEAFF

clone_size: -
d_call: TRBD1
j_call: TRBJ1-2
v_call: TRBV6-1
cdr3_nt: TGTGCCAGCAGTCGACAGGGGGATGGCTACACCTTC
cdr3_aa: CASSRQGDGYTF

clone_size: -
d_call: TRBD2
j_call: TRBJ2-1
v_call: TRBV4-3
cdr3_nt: TGCGCCAGCAGCCACGCTTACCAACTAGCGGGAGAACGGAATGAGCAGTTCTTC
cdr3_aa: CASSHAYQLAGERNEQFF

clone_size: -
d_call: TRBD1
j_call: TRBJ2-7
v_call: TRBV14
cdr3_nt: TGTGCCAGCAGTCGACAGGGTCTGAACTACGAGCAGTACTTC
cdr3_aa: CASSRQGLNYEQYF

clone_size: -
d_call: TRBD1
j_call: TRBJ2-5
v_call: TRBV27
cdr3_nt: TGTGCCAGCAGTCGTACAGGGGGCGTAGAGACCCAGTACTTC
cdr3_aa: CASSRTGGVETQYF

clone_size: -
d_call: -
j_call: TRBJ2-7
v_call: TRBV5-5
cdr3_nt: TGTGCCAGCAGCGGTGGACAGCGCTACGAGCAGTACTTC
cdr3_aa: CASSGGQRYEQYF

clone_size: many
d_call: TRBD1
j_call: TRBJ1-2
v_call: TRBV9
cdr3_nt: TGTGCCAGCAGCGTAGAATTGAGGGGACAGGGTGACGGCTACACCTTC
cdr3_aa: CASSVELRGQGDGYTF

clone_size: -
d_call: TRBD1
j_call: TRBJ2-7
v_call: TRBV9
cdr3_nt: TGTGCCAGCAGCGTGGAGGCCGGGACAGAGCCCTACGAGCAGTACTTC
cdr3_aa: CASSVEAGTEPYEQYF

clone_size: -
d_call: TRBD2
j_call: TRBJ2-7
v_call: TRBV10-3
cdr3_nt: TGTGCCATCAGTGGGGGGGGAAACCCCTACGAGCAGTACTTC
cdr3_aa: CAISGGGNPYEQYF

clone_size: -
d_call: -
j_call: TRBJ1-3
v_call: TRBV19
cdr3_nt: TGTGCCAGTAAATCGCAAACAGGCCTCTCTGGAAACACCATATATTTT
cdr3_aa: CASKSQTGLSGNTIYF

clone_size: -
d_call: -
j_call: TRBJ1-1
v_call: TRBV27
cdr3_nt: TGTGCCAGCCAACCCGACAGGCTCATGAACACTGAAGCTTTCTTT
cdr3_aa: CASQPDRLMNTEAFF

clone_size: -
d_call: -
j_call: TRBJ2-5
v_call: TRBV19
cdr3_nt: TGTGCCAGTAGTAGATCACTAGCCGGTTGGGAGACCCAGTACTTC
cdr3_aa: CASSRSLAGWETQYF

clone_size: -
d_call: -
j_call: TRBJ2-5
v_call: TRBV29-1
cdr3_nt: TGCAGCGTCCTAACGTCTGGCGGATACCAAGAGACCCAGTACTTC
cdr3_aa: CSVLTSGGYQETQYF

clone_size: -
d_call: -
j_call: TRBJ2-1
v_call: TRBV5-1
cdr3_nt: TGCGCCAGCAGCTTATGGACGGAGGGGCTGAATGAGCAGTTCTTC
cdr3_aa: CASSLWTEGLNEQFF

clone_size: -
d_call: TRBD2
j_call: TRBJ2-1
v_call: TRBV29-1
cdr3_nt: TGCAGCGTTCTCGCGGGAGGGCCCAACAATGAGCAGTTCTTC
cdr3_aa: CSVLAGGPNNEQFF